The 4 T cell receptor beta chains below were found in one sample sequenced in a study of blood T cell repertoires in COVID-19. Profiling relied on immunoSEQ multiplex PCR, and the TCRdb table lists in-frame clones only, not all of them. The sample consists of tens of thousands of clones, about three quarters of them appearing once. Material: peripheral blood. These TCRs come from a man aged 30 to 45 with COVID-19, enrolled during active disease.

This clone rates as medium-sized. The gene calls are TRBV7-9 and TRBJ2-7; TRBD2 might be the D (5 bases). The CDR3 runs 11 residues. In germline, CDR1 is SEHNR, CDR2 FQNEAQ (reference sequence). V was pared by 1 base and J by 9 bases, with 7 bases between. The CDR3 DNA reads TGTGCCAGCAGCTTAGGGACTGTGCAGTACTTC. This gives the protein CASSLGTVQYF.

The chain is built from TRBV6-5 and TRBJ2-3; the D gene is possibly TRBD1 (6 bases). The CDR3 spans 12 residues. The V and J ends lost 6 bases and 5 bases respectively, with 9 bases between them. Germline CDR1 MNHEY, CDR2 SVGAGI. The CDR3 nucleotides are TGTGCCAGCAGCTTCAGGGGAGATACGCAGTATTTT. This translates into CASSFRGDTQYF.

The chain joins TRBV5-6 to TRBJ2-3, with D possibly TRBD2 on 5 matching bases. The germline V gene encodes CDR1 SGHDT and CDR2 YYEEEE. This CDR3 is 13 amino acids long. Trimming took off 1 base at V and 3 bases at J, with 6 bases between the two ends. The CDR3 DNA is TGTGCCAGCAGCTTGAGCGGTACAGATACGCAGTATTTT. Its protein is CASSLSGTDTQYF.

This clone occurred a few times. V and J are TRBV5-1 and TRBJ2-3; 11 bases are shared with TRBD2. Germline loops: CDR1 SGHRS, CDR2 YFSETQ. With V trimmed by 6 bases and J by 4 bases, 7 bases remained unmatched. This CDR3 has 15 residues. The CDR3 nucleotides are TGCGCCAGCAAAGAGACTAGCGGGGTGTCAGATACGCAGTATTTT. This translates into CASKETSGVSDTQYF.